The 14 T cell receptor beta chains below were found in one sample sequenced in a study of T cells after yellow fever vaccination (dated by TCRdb to about 2019). Receptor amplification or capture employed 5' RACE. The instrument was an Illumina NovaSeq 6000. The public reads were reanalyzed by TCRdb: fastp trimming at Q25, MiXCR alignment, in-frame beta chains only. Rows with one shared CDR3 protein collapse into an entry with the most common genes and DNA. This sample is represented by fewer than 100,000 distinct CDR3 sequences; 5.8% of them were singletons. The top ten hold more than 40% of the sample. Read against the paper, the sample's treatment or condition label means: live attenuated yellow fever vaccine strain. Sequences were derived from CD8+ T cells sorted from PBMCs, sampled 10 days after the yellow fever booster vaccination. The receptor set was obtained from a man aged 18 to 35 who received the YFV17D yellow fever vaccine.

This clonotype came up a few times. This chain joins TRBV27 and TRBJ1-6, with TRBD1 matching 9 bases. This CDR3 is 16 amino acids long. Germline CDR1 and CDR2: MNHEY and SMNVEV (reference sequence). J lost 9 bases, V lost 0 bases, and 6 bases had no gene match. CDR3 sequence (DNA): TGTGCCAGCAGTTTATCGCCGGGACAGGGCAGTTCACCCCTCCACTTT. As protein: CASSLSPGQGSSPLHF.

The rearrangement joins TRBV6-1 to TRBJ1-6; 8 nucleotides agree with TRBD1. This CDR3 is built from 15 residues. V lost 6 bases to trimming and J lost 7 bases; unmatched junction nucleotides: 8. The germline V gene encodes CDR1 MNHNS and CDR2 SASEGT. The CDR3 DNA follows: TGTGCCAGCAGCGCCCCCGGGACAGGAAATTCACCCCTCCACTTT. The encoded protein is CASSAPGTGNSPLHF.

The sample holds many counts of this clonotype. The V gene is TRBV5-5, the J gene TRBJ1-5; the match to TRBD1 covers 8 bases. The CDR3 contains 16 residues. V lost 0 bases to trimming and J lost 3 bases; unmatched junction nucleotides: 5. Per germline, CDR1 SGHKS and CDR2 YYEKEE (reference sequence). CDR3: CASSLVHRGDNQPQHF. The CDR3 bases are TGTGCCAGCAGCTTGGTTCACAGGGGGGACAATCAGCCCCAGCATTTT. Full variable domain (outside the CDR3, taken from reference TRBV5-5 and TRBJ1-5): DAGVTQSPTHLIKTRGQQVTLRCSPISGHKSVSWYQQVLGQGPQFIFQYYEKEERGRGNFPDRFSARQFPNYSSELNVNALLLGDSALYLCASSLVHRGDNQPQHFGDGTRLSIL.

This clonotype was observed a few times. The V gene is TRBV7-2, the J gene TRBJ1-5; weak D call: TRBD1 (5 bases). Looked up from germline, CDR1 is SGHTA and CDR2 is FQGNSA. V lost 7 bases to trimming and J lost 6 bases, with 16 bases between them. The CDR3 has 14 amino acids. CDR3 bases: TGTGCCAGCACAGAAAGTCTCGGGGGTCAGCCCCAGCATTTT. Its protein product is CASTESLGGQPQHF.

The chain carries TRBV7-9 and TRBJ2-1; the D is unclear. Trimming shortened V by 3 bases and J by 5 bases, and 8 bases separated the two germline ends. The CDR3 covers 13 residues. Germline-derived CDR1 and CDR2 are SEHNR and FQNEAQ (reference sequence). CDR3 coding DNA: TGTGCCAGCAGCTTCAGGACGAACAATGAGCAGTTCTTC. Protein product: CASSFRTNNEQFF.

The chain couples TRBV11-2 to TRBJ2-6; perhaps TRBD2 as D (6 bases). The V gene's germline CDR1 is SGHAT and CDR2 FQNNGV. CDR3 length: 15 amino acids. Trimming shortened V by 5 bases and J by 4 bases, and 12 bases separated the two germline ends. The DNA for the CDR3 is TGTGCCAGCAGCCCGGGACTTTTGGGGGCCAACGTCCTGACTTTC. As protein: CASSPGLLGANVLTF.

This clonotype was detected a few times. V usage is TRBV12-3 or TRBV12-4 and J usage is TRBJ2-6, with a weak D call TRBD1 (6 bases). Trimming stripped 3 bases from V and 2 bases from J, with 8 bases between. The CDR3 is 15 residues long. This chain's CDR3 is CASSFGQPGANVLTF. CDR3 in DNA: TGTGCCAGCAGTTTCGGACAGCCTGGGGCCAACGTCCTGACTTTC.

This clonotype was seen more than once but under ten times. CDR3 DNA: TGTGCCAGCAGCCAAGTCTGGGGGGGTCCTAGCACAGATACGCAGTATTTT. This sequence encodes CASSQVWGGPSTDTQYF. The chain couples TRBV4-2 to TRBJ2-3; 7 nucleotides agree with TRBD2. The CDR3 totals 17 residues. With 1 base clipped from V and 0 bases from J, the junction kept 7 bases outside the gene matches. Looked up from germline, CDR1 is LGHNA and CDR2 is YNFKEQ.

V and J are TRBV2 and TRBJ2-7; the match to TRBD1 covers 9 bases. Germline CDR1 is SNHLY and CDR2 is FYNNEI. With V trimmed by 7 bases and J by 2 bases, 6 bases remained unmatched. The CDR3 runs to 14 residues. The CDR3 spells CASNRGTGTYEQYV. The CDR3 DNA reads as TGTGCCAGCAACCGAGGGACAGGGACCTACGAGCAGTACGTC.

This clonotype was observed a few times. The V gene is TRBV20-1, the J gene TRBJ1-1; unclear D gene. The V gene's germline CDR1 is DFQATT and CDR2 SNEGSKA (reference sequence). The CDR3 spans 11 residues. V gave up 4 bases and J gave up 4 bases, with 7 bases separating them. Written as DNA, the CDR3 is TGCAGTGCTAAAAAAACCACTGAAGCTTTCTTT. This sequence encodes CSAKKTTEAFF.

As regards this clonotype: A read error is possible here, since a much larger clone lies one base away. The chain carries TRBV4-3 and TRBJ2-4; weak D call: TRBD1 (5 bases). This CDR3 spans 16 amino acids. Germline V gene lookup returns CDR1 LGHNA and CDR2 YSLEER. CDR3 sequence (DNA): TGCGCCAGCTGCCAAGAAAGAGGCAGGGTCCGAAACATTCAGTACTTC. It yields the protein CASCQERGRVRNIQYF.

This clonotype was observed a few times. This chain uses TRBV5-6 with TRBJ2-1; D remains unclear. This CDR3 is 17 amino acids long. V was pared by 4 bases and J by 0 bases, with 17 bases between. Germline lookup yields CDR1 SGHDT and CDR2 YYEEEE. CDR3 coding DNA: TGTGCCAGCAGCCATATTACTGACTGGAGCTCCTACAATGAGCAGTTCTTC. It yields the protein CASSHITDWSSYNEQFF. Filled out from reference TRBV5-6 and TRBJ2-1, the complete variable domain reads DAGVTQSPTHLIKTRGQQVTLRCSPKSGHDTVSWYQQALGQGPQFIFQYYEEEERQRGNFPDRFSGHQFPNYSSELNVNALLLGDSALYLCASSHITDWSSYNEQFFGPGTRLTVL.

This chain connects TRBV4-2 to TRBJ2-5; the match to TRBD1 covers 7 bases. The length of the CDR3 is 16 residues. The ends lost 0 bases at V and 2 bases at J; junction bases unmatched: 6. The germline gives CDR1 LGHNA, CDR2 YNFKEQ. CDR3 region: CASSQEAAGGQETQYF. In DNA form, the CDR3 reads TGTGCCAGCAGCCAAGAGGCCGCAGGGGGACAAGAGACCCAGTACTTC.

This clonotype turned up a few times. V is TRBV27 and J is TRBJ1-6; 9 bases match TRBD1. V was pared by 3 bases and J by 12 bases, with 9 bases of the junction left unmatched. This CDR3 contains 15 residues. Per germline, CDR1 MNHEY and CDR2 SMNVEV (reference sequence). The CDR3 nucleotides are TGTGCCAGCAGTTTTGGGACAGGGTTATCTTTACCCCTCCACTTT. Translating it yields CASSFGTGLSLPLHF.